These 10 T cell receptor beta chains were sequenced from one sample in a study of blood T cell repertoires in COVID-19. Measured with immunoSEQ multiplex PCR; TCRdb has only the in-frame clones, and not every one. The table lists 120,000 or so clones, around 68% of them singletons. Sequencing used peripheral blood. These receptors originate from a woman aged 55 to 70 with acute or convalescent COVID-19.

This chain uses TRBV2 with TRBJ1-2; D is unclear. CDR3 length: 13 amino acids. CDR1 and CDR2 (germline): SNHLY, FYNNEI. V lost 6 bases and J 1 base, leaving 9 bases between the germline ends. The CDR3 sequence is CASSPTVNYGYTF. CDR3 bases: TGTGCCAGCAGCCCCACAGTTAACTATGGCTACACCTTC.

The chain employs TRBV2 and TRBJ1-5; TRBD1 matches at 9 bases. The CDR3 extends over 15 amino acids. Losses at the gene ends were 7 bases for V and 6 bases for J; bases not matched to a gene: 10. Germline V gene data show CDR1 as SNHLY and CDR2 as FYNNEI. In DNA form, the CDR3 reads TGTGCCAGCACCCAACACAGGGGGCAGGGTCAGCCCCAGCATTTT. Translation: CASTQHRGQGQPQHF. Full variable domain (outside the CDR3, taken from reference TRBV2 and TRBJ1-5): EPEVTQTPSHQVTQMGQEVILRCVPISNHLYFYWYRQILGQKVEFLVSFYNNEISEKSEIFDDQFSVERPDGSNFTLKIRSTKLEDSAMYFCASTQHRGQGQPQHFGDGTRLSIL.

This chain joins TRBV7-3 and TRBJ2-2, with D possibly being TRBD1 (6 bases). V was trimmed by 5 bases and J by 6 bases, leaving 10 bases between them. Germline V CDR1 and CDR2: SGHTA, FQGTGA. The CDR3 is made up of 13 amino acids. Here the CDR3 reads CASSDGGPGELFF. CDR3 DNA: TGTGCCAGCAGCGATGGGGGCCCCGGGGAGCTGTTTTTT.

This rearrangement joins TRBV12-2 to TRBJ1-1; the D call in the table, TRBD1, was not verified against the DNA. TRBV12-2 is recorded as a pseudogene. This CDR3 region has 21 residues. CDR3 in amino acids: CASRLPPLWAGLENRNTEAFF. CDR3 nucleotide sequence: TGTGCAAGTCGCTTACCTCCCCTCTGGGCAGGGTTGGAGAATAGGAACACTGAAGCTTTCTTT.

The CDR3 loop reads CASSLLIQGAVANGYTF. The CDR3 DNA follows: TGTGCCAGCAGTTTATTGATTCAGGGGGCAGTAGCGAATGGCTACACCTTC. The chain has TRBV28 and TRBJ1-2; 8 bases line up with TRBD1. CDR3 length equals 17 residues. The germline CDR1 and CDR2 sequences are MDHEN and SYDVKM. V trimming: 1 base; J trimming: 6 bases; junction bases outside the gene matches: 13.

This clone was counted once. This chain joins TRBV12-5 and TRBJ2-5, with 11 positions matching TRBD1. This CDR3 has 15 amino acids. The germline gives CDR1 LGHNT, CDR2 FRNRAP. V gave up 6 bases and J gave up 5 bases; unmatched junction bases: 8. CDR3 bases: TGTGCTAGTGGCCCTGGACAGGGGGCCGGGGAGACCCAGTACTTC. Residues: CASGPGQGAGETQYF.

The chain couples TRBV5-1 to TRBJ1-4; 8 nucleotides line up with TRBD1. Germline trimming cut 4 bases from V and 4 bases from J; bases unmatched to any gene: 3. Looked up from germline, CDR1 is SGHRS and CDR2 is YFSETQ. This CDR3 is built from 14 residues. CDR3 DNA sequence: TGCGCCAGCAGCACAGGGGGTTTTAATGAAAAACTGTTTTTT. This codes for CASSTGGFNEKLFF.

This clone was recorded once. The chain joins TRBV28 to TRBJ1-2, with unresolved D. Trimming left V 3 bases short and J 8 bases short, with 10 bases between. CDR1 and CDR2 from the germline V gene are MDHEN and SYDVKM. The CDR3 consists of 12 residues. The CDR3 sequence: CASSFGGKGYTF. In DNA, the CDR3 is TGTGCCAGCAGTTTTGGAGGGAAAGGCTACACCTTC.

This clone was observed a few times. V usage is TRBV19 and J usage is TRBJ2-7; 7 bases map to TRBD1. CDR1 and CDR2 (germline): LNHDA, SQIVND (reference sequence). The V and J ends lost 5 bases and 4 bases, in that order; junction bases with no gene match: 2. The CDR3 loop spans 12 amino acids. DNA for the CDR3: TGTGCCAGTAGTGCGACAGGGTACGAGCAGTACTTC. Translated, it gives CASSATGYEQYF.

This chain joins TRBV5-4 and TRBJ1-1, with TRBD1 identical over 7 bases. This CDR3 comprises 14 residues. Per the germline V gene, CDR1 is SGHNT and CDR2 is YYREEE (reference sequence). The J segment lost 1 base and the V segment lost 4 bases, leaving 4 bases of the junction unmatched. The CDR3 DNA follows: TGTGCCAGCAGCCCCCGGGACAGGAACACTGAAGCTTTCTTT. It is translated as CASSPRDRNTEAFF.